The clone carrying this T cell receptor (beta chain) was recorded a few times. Its antigen is not identified. The record originates from a study of T cell repertoires in cytomegalovirus infection. In the study overall: CMV epitopes, recently identified HLA-C-restricted and well-studied HLA-B-restricted, were used. A matching HLA type, together with CMV infection, was signaled by public TCR beta signatures.

Study-level results: In two of eight donors, the top clonotype was HLA-C-restricted CMV-specific. Cumulative public TCR beta family frequency identified carriers of CMV plus the relevant HLA.

TCRdb independently ran MiXCR on the reads; one entry per CDR3 protein. The data contain a few hundred thousand distinct CDR3 sequences, roughly a third of them singletons. Germline assignment: CDR1 SNHLY and CDR2 FYNNEI. V shed 6 bases and J shed 5 bases, with 11 bases lying between them. This CDR3 comprises 13 residues. Source: cultured PBMCs, taken from culture after CMV antigen stimulation. This sequence originates from a human donor in good health (CMV status not recorded). Some clones in this sample may be carry-over from other donors' samples. V is TRBV2 and J is TRBJ2-1; a possible D gene is TRBD2 (6 bases). The CDR3 DNA follows: TGTGCCAGCAGCCGGGACTTCAACAATGAGCAGTTCTTC. The encoded protein is CASSRDFNNEQFF.